This T cell receptor beta chain was obtained from a study of blood T cells in healthy people across ages. This clonotype was recorded many times. Primers used in a second PCR of about 6 to 11 cycles were a sample-barcoded 5' primer and a J-beta primer mix. From the 5' RACE reads, TCRdb called clonotypes with MiXCR, one entry per CDR3 protein. Of roughly 410,000 distinct CDR3 sequences in the sample, 45% to 60% were seen once. Whenever a sample was processed, at least 6.5 million PBMCs were isolated. The origin of this receptor is a man in his 60s in good health. Specimen: blood.

This chain's CDR3 is CSVGRTENTGELFF. The CDR3 DNA follows: TGCAGCGTTGGGCGGACAGAGAACACCGGGGAGCTGTTTTTT. The gene calls are TRBV29-1 and TRBJ2-2; D is possibly TRBD1 (6 bases). Germline V lookup: CDR1 SQVTM, CDR2 ANQGSEA. The ends were cut back, 4 bases at V and 1 base at J, with 10 bases in the middle. There are 14 residues in the CDR3.